This T cell receptor (beta chain) was recovered during a study of T-cell reconstitution after alpha-beta-depleted transplantation in children (dated by TCRdb to the mid-2010s). Background for the entire study: Using TCR repertoire profiling, the study followed T-cell immune reconstitution in a quantitative way in children after TCRalphabeta/CD19-depleted allogeneic hematopoietic cell transplantation.

This clonotype was counted at least ten times. Its cognate antigen has yet to be identified. Base qualities were left out, and no much larger clone turns up one base away. Library construction relied on PCR. Sequencing used an Illumina HiSeq 2500. To normalize quantification of the TCRbeta repertoire, the TCR libraries were built with molecular barcoding that relied on unique molecular identifiers. The raw public data were reprocessed by TCRdb itself: fastp quality trimming at Q25, MiXCR clonotype calling, in-frame beta chains only. Each entry is one CDR3 protein sequence, shown with its most common DNA and genes. This sample gives approximately 93,000 distinct CDR3 sequences in total; 7% to 10% of them show up just once. Together, the top ten hold 5.5% to 7% of the sample. The sample in question was PBMCs from the stem cell graft donor, obtained from the stem cell graft. The source of this sequence is a human donor who donated a stem cell graft to a child with congenital amegakaryocytic thrombocytopenia.

The nucleotide sequence is TGTGCCAGCAGCCGCGACAGGGGACCCTACAATGAGCAGTTCTTC. The encoded protein is CASSRDRGPYNEQFF. This sequence uses TRBV11-2 and TRBJ2-1; 8 central nucleotides agree with TRBD1. For CDR1 and CDR2, the germline V gene lists SGHAT and FQNNGV. The CDR3 runs 15 amino acids, cysteine and phenylalanine included. The kept DNA is CDR3 alone, 45 bases in frame from the first base. Unmatched junction bases come to 5, with V trimmed by 5 bases and J by 2 bases.